A single T cell receptor (beta chain) is shown here with its context. The length of the CDR3 is 14 residues. The V end was cut by 3 bases, the J end by 7 bases, with 15 bases between. Germline loops: CDR1 GTSNPN, CDR2 SVGIG (reference sequence). The method was immunoSEQ multiplex PCR; TCRdb's version includes in-frame clones alone and lacks a portion of them. The sample shows 110,000 to 150,000 clones, over 75% of them seen only once. Specified time point: baseline pretreatment blood. Described treatment: 15 Gy SBRT to primary tumor, nephrectomy 4 weeks later. This sample stems from a study of radiation and T cells in renal cell carcinoma. Study details: Nephrectomy followed 15 Gy stereotactic body radiation by 4 weeks.

The chain is built from TRBV30 and TRBJ1-4; TRBD1 might be the D (5 bases). The TCR was taken from a woman in her forties or fifties with renal cell carcinoma. The sequences come from blood, collected from a patient whose treatment included radiotherapy and nephrectomy. CDR3: CAWRDRGSSEKLFF. The CDR3 nucleotides read TGTGCCTGGAGGGACCGGGGCTCCAGTGAAAAACTGTTTTTT.